This is a list of T cell receptor beta chains from one sample in a study of blood T cell repertoires in COVID-19. The data were produced by immunoSEQ multiplex PCR, yet TCRdb's version contains in-frame clones alone and is incomplete. The repertoire holds 250,000 to 300,000 clones, with 90% as singletons. Sequencing input: PBMCs or T cells enriched from blood (not recorded which). All receptors derive from a woman aged 25-40 years who had recovered from COVID-19. Both conserved end residues are part of each CDR3. The order of the fields is clone size, J gene, V gene, D gene, CDR3 DNA, CDR3 protein. The D gene is left open where the match is weak. The size field is filled for only some rows; it gives once, few, many or a size class.

>NA|TRBJ2-1|TRBV28|TRBD2
TGTGCCAGCAGTCGCCTCAGAGGGTTAGCGGGAGGAGAAGATGAGCAGTTCTTC
CASSRLRGLAGGEDEQFF
>NA|TRBJ1-2|TRBV7-2|NA
TGTGCCAGCAGCTCAACTTATGGCTACACCTTC
CASSSTYGYTF
>NA|TRBJ2-1|TRBV6-4|TRBD2
TGTGCCAGCAGTGACCTTACTAGCGGGAGGGGCAATGAGCAGTTCTTC
CASSDLTSGRGNEQFF
>NA|TRBJ2-2|TRBV11-1|TRBD1
TGTGCCAGCAGCCCGGGACAGGGCGGTACCGGGGAGCTGTTTTTT
CASSPGQGGTGELFF
>NA|TRBJ2-2|TRBV9|TRBD2
TGTGCCAGCAGCGTAGGAGGTAGCGGGAGAACCGGGGAGCTGTTTTTT
CASSVGGSGRTGELFF
>NA|TRBJ2-2|TRBV3-1/TRBV3-2|TRBD2
TGTGCCAGCAGCCATTGGGGGGGGACCGGGGAGCTGTTTTTT
CASSHWGGTGELFF
>NA|TRBJ2-1|TRBV5-1|TRBD2
TGCGCCAGCTTTCGGGGGGGAGGACTAAATGAGCAGTTCTTC
CASFRGGGLNEQFF
>NA|TRBJ1-2|TRBV7-6|NA
TGTGCCAGCAGCCGGGGACACCTAAACTATGGCTACACCTTC
CASSRGHLNYGYTF
>few|TRBJ2-7|TRBV4-3|TRBD2
TGCGCCAGCAGCCAAGCCAGCGGGAGCCACTCCTACGAGCAGTACTTC
CASSQASGSHSYEQYF
>NA|TRBJ2-1|TRBV11-3|TRBD1
TGTGCCAGCAGCTTAGAGGTCCTTGGACAGGGGGCAGCCTACAATGAGCAGTTCTTC
CASSLEVLGQGAAYNEQFF
>few|TRBJ2-7|TRBV5-1|TRBD1
TGCGCCAGCAGCTCGGGACAGGGGGTACACGAGCAGTACTTC
CASSSGQGVHEQYF
>NA|TRBJ2-1|TRBV5-4|NA
TGTGCCAGCAGCTTGGACAGGAATAGTTTCAATGAGCAGTTCTTC
CASSLDRNSFNEQFF
>NA|TRBJ1-1|TRBV28|TRBD1
TGTGCCAGCAGCCTAACCGGGACAGCGAACACTGAAGCTTTCTTT
CASSLTGTANTEAFF
>few|TRBJ2-3|TRBV5-1|TRBD2
TGCGCCAGCAGCTTGAGGGGACTAGCGGCAGATACGCAGTATTTT
CASSLRGLAADTQYF
>NA|TRBJ1-2|TRBV6-6|TRBD1
TGTGCCAGCAGTGTACAGGGGGCCCATGGCTACACCTTC
CASSVQGAHGYTF
>few|TRBJ1-1|TRBV7-9|NA
TGTGCCAGCAGCTTAGCCCTCCAGGGGTTCACTGAAGCTTTCTTT
CASSLALQGFTEAFF
>NA|TRBJ2-1|TRBV5-6|TRBD2
TGTGCCAGCAGTCTCGGACTAGCGGGAGAGGATGAGCAGTTCTTC
CASSLGLAGEDEQFF
>NA|TRBJ2-1|TRBV19|TRBD2
TGTGCCAGTAGGCGAACTAGCGGAGGCACCTACAATGAGCAGTTCTTC
CASRRTSGGTYNEQFF
>many|TRBJ2-1|TRBV27|TRBD2
TGTGCCAGCAGTTACGGGACTACTAACTACAATGAGCAGTTCTTC
CASSYGTTNYNEQFF
>NA|TRBJ2-5|TRBV2|NA
TGTGCCAGCAGTGATATTCCCCCAGATGGGACCCAGTACTTC
CASSDIPPDGTQYF